This TCR beta chain was sequenced in a study of T-cell reconstitution after alpha-beta-depleted transplantation in children. Study-level results: Reports say that about two months after transplant, the alpha-beta T cells came out of several hundred graft clones that had expanded. At day 60, the high TCRbeta diversity found in some patients originated from recipient T cells and thymic progenitors that had survived.

The TCRbeta library incorporated unique molecular identifiers. TCRdb recomputed calls from the PCR reads with MiXCR, one row per CDR3 protein. The table records around 250,000 distinct CDR3 sequences, roughly 25% of them present only once. A remark on this clonotype: Its cognate antigen is unknown.

The specimen comprised PBMCs, sampled before TCRalphabeta/CD19-depleted stem cell transplant. The TCR originated in a girl aged 2-10 years with Fanconi anemia, due to receive a stem cell transplant.

This chain's CDR3 is CASRTGGRDTGELFF. The CDR3 DNA follows: TGCGCCAGCAGAACAGGGGGACGGGACACCGGGGAGCTGTTTTTT. The chain couples TRBV5-1 to TRBJ2-2, with 8 bases identical to TRBD1. CDR1 is SGHRS and CDR2 is YFSETQ in the germline V gene. The CDR3 runs 15 residues. V was pared by 5 bases and J by 3 bases, with 6 bases of the junction left unmatched. Variable domain in full (rest from reference TRBV5-1 and TRBJ2-2): KAGVTQTPRYLIKTRGQQVTLSCSPISGHRSVSWYQQTPGQGLQFLFEYFSETQRNKGNFPGRFSGRQFSNSRSEMNVSTLELGDSALYLCASRTGGRDTGELFFGEGSRLTVL.